These 2 T cell receptor beta chains came from one sample sequenced in a study of blood T cell repertoires in COVID-19. Produced via immunoSEQ multiplex PCR; TCRdb's table is partial and in-frame only. Of approximately 200,000 clones listed, approximately 90% are singletons. Input material: peripheral blood. These TCRs come from a man aged 60 to 75 who had recovered from COVID-19.

This chain uses TRBV7-8 with TRBJ1-6; weak D call: TRBD1 (5 bases). V gave up 7 bases and J gave up 14 bases, with 12 bases separating them. This CDR3 is 11 amino acids long. CDR1 is SGHVS and CDR2 is FQNEAQ in the germline V gene. CDR3 nucleotide sequence: TGTGCCAGCACCTTGGGGGGGGCCCTCCACTTT. Translating it yields CASTLGGALHF. The full variable domain, rest sourced from reference TRBV7-8 and TRBJ1-6, is GAGVSQSPRYKVAKRGQDVALRCDPISGHVSLFWYQQALGQGPEFLTYFQNEAQLDKSGLPSDRFFAERPEGSVSTLKIQRTQQEDSAVYLCASTLGGALHFGNGTRLTVT.

The V call is TRBV30, the J call TRBJ1-5; D not resolved. V lost 1 base and J 5 bases, leaving 9 bases between the germline ends. CDR3 length equals 13 residues. Germline-derived CDR1 and CDR2 are GTSNPN and SVGIG (reference sequence). CDR3 loop: CAWSGEKDQPQHF. In nucleotides, the CDR3 is TGTGCCTGGAGTGGGGAGAAAGATCAGCCCCAGCATTTT.